These 24 T cell receptor beta chains share one sample of origin, sequenced in a study of blood T cell repertoires in COVID-19 (dated by TCRdb to the early 2020s). The library relied on the immunoSEQ multiplex PCR assay. TCRdb holds this immuneACCESS table with in-frame rearrangements only. Some clones are missing; in checked studies, unresolved V genes explain under half, and the rest has no known cause. The sample table contains approximately 82,000 clones; only one count was recorded for about 83% of them. The ten top clones hold about 18% of the sample. Sequencing was done on a sample of peripheral blood. All receptors come from a woman aged 55-70 years with acute or convalescent COVID-19.

V is TRBV4-1 and J is TRBJ2-5; 8 bases map to TRBD1. The length of the CDR3 is 16 residues. J lost 2 bases, V lost 1 base, and 6 bases had no gene match. In germline, CDR1 is MGHRA, CDR2 YSYEKL. The CDR3 spells CASSQVLRTGQETQYF. The CDR3 DNA is TGCGCCAGCAGCCAAGTTTTGAGGACAGGGCAAGAGACCCAGTACTTC.

The chain is built from TRBV25-1 and TRBJ2-1, with 12 bases fitting TRBD2. Germline V lookup: CDR1 MGHDK, CDR2 SYGVNS. V was pared by 3 bases and J by 7 bases, with 7 bases of the junction left unmatched. This CDR3 contains 16 residues. The CDR3 nucleotides are TGTGCCAGCAGTGACCCTAGCGGGGGGGCTACTAATGAGCAGTTCTTC. It is translated as CASSDPSGGATNEQFF.

In DNA, the CDR3 is TGTGCCAGCAGTGTAGAGCAGGGGGCGGGGTATGGCTACACCTTC. Amino acids: CASSVEQGAGYGYTF. The chain joins TRBV2 to TRBJ1-2; 8 bases are shared with TRBD1. Germline V lookup: CDR1 SNHLY, CDR2 FYNNEI. With V trimmed by 4 bases and J by 5 bases, 9 bases remained unmatched. CDR3 length equals 15 residues.

V usage is TRBV5-1 and J usage is TRBJ2-3, with TRBD1 identical over 9 bases. CDR3 size: 15 residues. V was clipped by 0 bases and J by 3 bases; unmatched bases: 2. Looked up from germline, CDR1 is SGHRS and CDR2 is YFSETQ. CDR3 bases: TGCGCCAGCAGCTTGGACAGGGGGCAGACAGATACGCAGTATTTT. Its protein is CASSLDRGQTDTQYF. The full variable domain, its missing parts supplied by reference TRBV5-1 and TRBJ2-3, is KAGVTQTPRYLIKTRGQQVTLSCSPISGHRSVSWYQQTPGQGLQFLFEYFSETQRNKGNFPGRFSGRQFSNSRSEMNVSTLELGDSALYLCASSLDRGQTDTQYFGPGTRLTVL.

This chain joins TRBV7-7 and TRBJ2-6; 7 nucleotides line up with TRBD1. The germline CDR1 and CDR2 sequences are SSHAT and FNYEAQ (reference sequence). The CDR3 spans 19 residues. Here the CDR3 reads CATPTRPGQQISGANVLTF. The CDR3, as DNA: TGTGCTACCCCTACCCGTCCGGGACAGCAGATCTCTGGGGCCAACGTCCTGACTTTC.

The rearrangement links TRBV7-2 to TRBJ2-1, with TRBD2 as a possible D gene (7 bases). Between the trimmed V and J ends, which lost 2 bases and 8 bases, there was a span of 19 bases. Germline CDR1 and CDR2: SGHTA and FQGNSA. This CDR3 has 16 residues. CDR3 nucleotide sequence: TGTGCCAGCAGCTTAAGAATCGGGGGGCTCAGGGATGAGCAGTTCTTC. This encodes CASSLRIGGLRDEQFF.

The chain uses TRBV18 and TRBJ1-1, with D perhaps TRBD1 (5 bases). The CDR3 runs 17 residues. Germline V gene lookup returns CDR1 KGHSH and CDR2 LQKENI. Trimming stripped 3 bases from V and 1 base from J, with 18 bases between. CDR3 in amino acids: CASSPYEPGLRNTEAFF. The CDR3 coding sequence is TGTGCCAGCTCACCGTATGAACCGGGACTCAGGAACACTGAAGCTTTCTTT. Looking up the rest from reference TRBV18 and TRBJ1-1 gives the full variable domain: NAGVMQNPRHLVRRRGQEARLRCSPMKGHSHVYWYRQLPEEGLKFMVYLQKENIIDESGMPKERFSAEFPKEGPSILRIQQVVRGDSAAYFCASSPYEPGLRNTEAFFGQGTRLTVV.

The gene calls are TRBV19 and TRBJ2-7; 9 bases map to TRBD1. Germline assignment: CDR1 LNHDA and CDR2 SQIVND (reference sequence). The J segment lost 4 bases and the V segment lost 6 bases, leaving 10 bases of the junction unmatched. There are 15 residues in the CDR3. The CDR3 protein is CASSPNPTGGYEQYF. The DNA for the CDR3 is TGTGCCAGTAGCCCCAACCCGACAGGGGGATACGAGCAGTACTTC.

This chain links TRBV6-4 with TRBJ1-2, with 7 bases fitting TRBD1. The CDR3 spans 14 residues. V lost 6 bases, J lost 3 bases, and 7 bases stayed unmatched. The germline CDR1 and CDR2 sequences are MRHNA and SNTAGT. The CDR3 region has the DNA TGTGCCAGCAGGCAGAACGACAGGGACTATGGCTACACCTTC. It codes for CASRQNDRDYGYTF.

The chain joins TRBV7-9 to TRBJ2-1; D possibly corresponds to TRBD1 (6 bases). The V end lost 3 bases, the J end lost 0 bases, and 15 bases lay between the germline ends. Per germline, CDR1 SEHNR and CDR2 FQNEAQ (reference sequence). The CDR3 extends over 17 amino acids. This CDR3 reads CASSFQQGLSSYNEQFF. The CDR3, as DNA: TGTGCCAGCAGCTTCCAACAGGGCCTTAGCTCCTACAATGAGCAGTTCTTC.

The chain recombines TRBV7-2 with TRBJ1-3; tentative D call: TRBD1 (6 bases). The CDR3 runs to 14 residues. V lost 1 base and J 5 bases, leaving 9 bases between the germline ends. Germline CDR1 is SGHTA and CDR2 is FQGNSA. The CDR3 DNA is TGTGCCAGCAGCTTAGGGGACATGAGAAACACCATATATTTT. Encoded protein: CASSLGDMRNTIYF.

This clone has just one count. The chain combines TRBV5-4 with TRBJ1-2; 12 bases align to TRBD1. CDR3 length: 15 amino acids. Germline V CDR1 and CDR2: SGHNT, YYREEE (reference sequence). The V and J ends lost 5 bases and 4 bases, in that order; junction bases with no gene match: 6. CDR3 sequence (DNA): TGTGCCAGCAGGGATGGGACAGGGGGCACCTATGGCTACACCTTC. It codes for CASRDGTGGTYGYTF.

This clone was counted a single time. The CDR3: CASSILRGLGDEKLFF. The CDR3 DNA sequence: TGTGCCAGTAGTATTTTGCGGGGGCTCGGAGATGAAAAACTGTTTTTT. The rearrangement uses TRBV19 and TRBJ1-4; tentative D call: TRBD1 (6 bases). Per the germline V gene, CDR1 is LNHDA and CDR2 is SQIVND (reference sequence). V shed 3 bases and J shed 6 bases, with 17 bases lying between them. The CDR3 runs 16 residues. Full variable domain (outside the CDR3, taken from reference TRBV19 and TRBJ1-4): DGGITQSPKYLFRKEGQNVTLSCEQNLNHDAMYWYRQDPGQGLRLIYYSQIVNDFQKGDIAEGYSVSREKKESFPLTVTSAQKNPTAFYLCASSILRGLGDEKLFFGSGTQLSVL.

The chain has TRBV29-1 and TRBJ2-5; maybe TRBD2 (5 bases). The germline V gene encodes CDR1 SQVTM and CDR2 ANQGSEA. This CDR3 comprises 12 residues. V lost 7 bases and J lost 5, with 14 bases in between. The CDR3 region has the DNA TGCAGCGCCGGTCCGGGGATGGAGACCCAGTACTTC. It specifies CSAGPGMETQYF. Supplemented by reference TRBV29-1 and TRBJ2-5, the full variable domain reads SAVISQKPSRDICQRGTSLTIQCQVDSQVTMMFWYRQQPGQSLTLIATANQGSEATYESGFVIDKFPISRPNLTFSTLTVSNMSPEDSSIYLCSAGPGMETQYFGPGTRLLVL.

The chain employs TRBV9 and TRBJ2-3, with 9 bases identical to TRBD1. The germline V gene has CDR1 SGDLS and CDR2 YYNGEE. V shed 2 bases, J shed 5 bases, and the junction held 6 bases outside the gene matches. This CDR3 contains 15 residues. CDR3 bases: TGTGCCAGCAGCGTCCAGGGACAGGGTATAGATACGCAGTATTTT. This sequence encodes CASSVQGQGIDTQYF. Supplemented by reference TRBV9 and TRBJ2-3, the full variable domain reads DSGVTQTPKHLITATGQRVTLRCSPRSGDLSVYWYQQSLDQGLQFLIQYYNGEERAKGNILERFSAQQFPDLHSELNLSSLELGDSALYFCASSVQGQGIDTQYFGPGTRLTVL.

J is TRBJ2-7 and V is TRBV24-1; tentatively, D is TRBD1 (5 bases). CDR3 size: 11 residues. Germline loops: CDR1 KGHDR, CDR2 SFDVKD. V lost 5 bases and J lost 12, with 13 bases in between. This CDR3 is CATSALTAPYF. In DNA form, the CDR3 reads TGTGCCACCAGTGCCTTGACAGCGCCGTACTTC.

In DNA, the CDR3 is TGCGCCAGCAGCCTTAGAACCGGGCGGGTGGGCTCCTACAATGAGCAGTTCTTC. It codes for CASSLRTGRVGSYNEQFF. The chain uses TRBV4-1 and TRBJ2-1, with a possible D match to TRBD2 (5 bases). The V end lost 4 bases, the J end lost 0 bases, and 19 bases lay between the germline ends. Germline lookup yields CDR1 MGHRA and CDR2 YSYEKL. The length of the CDR3 is 18 residues.

This clone appeared a single time. The chain links TRBV25-1 to TRBJ1-2; TRBD1 might be the D (5 bases). Deletions cut 6 bases from V and 8 bases from J, with 13 bases between. There are 12 residues in the CDR3. CDR1 and CDR2 from the germline V gene are MGHDK and SYGVNS. CDR3 loop: CASRGRGEGYTF. The CDR3 DNA follows: TGTGCCAGCAGGGGGCGCGGTGAAGGCTACACCTTC.

This clone was found a few times. The chain is built from TRBV5-1 and TRBJ1-4; D is ambiguous. Germline CDR1 SGHRS, CDR2 YFSETQ. Trimming removed 1 base from V and 6 bases from J, with 13 bases in between. CDR3 length equals 15 residues. The CDR3 bases are TGCGCCAGCAGCTTGAACCACGGTAGTGATGAAAAACTGTTTTTT. Translated: CASSLNHGSDEKLFF.

The V and J genes are TRBV7-9 and TRBJ2-1; perhaps TRBD2 as D (6 bases). CDR3 length: 17 residues. V was clipped by 4 bases and J by 9 bases, with 25 bases between them. The germline CDR1 and CDR2 sequences are SEHNR and FQNEAQ (reference sequence). CDR3 sequence reads: CASSSHLGRGGALEQFF. CDR3 nucleotide sequence: TGTGCCAGCAGCTCACACCTTGGGCGGGGAGGAGCTCTTGAGCAGTTCTTC. Full variable domain (missing parts from reference TRBV7-9 and TRBJ2-1): DTGVSQNPRHKITKRGQNVTFRCDPISEHNRLYWYRQTLGQGPEFLTYFQNEAQLEKSRLLSDRFSAERPKGSFSTLEIQRTEQGDSAMYLCASSSHLGRGGALEQFFGPGTRLTVL.

The V gene is TRBV19, the J gene TRBJ2-6; D not resolved. Germline V CDR1 and CDR2: LNHDA, SQIVND (reference sequence). V was shortened by 3 bases and J by 0 bases, with 3 bases between the two germline ends. The CDR3 extends over 14 amino acids. The CDR3 sequence: CASSISSGANVLTF. The CDR3, as DNA: TGTGCCAGTAGTATCAGCTCTGGGGCCAACGTCCTGACTTTC.

The chain employs TRBV5-1 and TRBJ1-2; D ambiguous. The CDR3 spans 16 residues. Germline V lookup: CDR1 SGHRS, CDR2 YFSETQ. V was trimmed by 0 bases and J by 4 bases, leaving 16 bases between them. The CDR3: CASSLDRSPILYGYTF. The CDR3, as DNA: TGCGCCAGCAGCTTGGACAGAAGCCCCATCCTCTATGGCTACACCTTC.

The V and J genes are TRBV7-2 and TRBJ1-6; D remains ambiguous. The CDR3 totals 14 residues. V was cut by 3 bases and J by 10 bases, with 13 bases left in between. In germline, CDR1 is SGHTA, CDR2 FQGNSA. The CDR3 coding sequence is TGTGCCAGCAGCTTGGGGAGGCAGGACTCACCCCTCCACTTT. Translating gives CASSLGRQDSPLHF.

This sequence joins TRBV4-3 and TRBJ2-7; 9 nucleotides match TRBD1. This CDR3 is 15 amino acids long. V shed 4 bases and J 3 bases; nucleotides not matched to a gene: 7. Germline assignment: CDR1 LGHNA and CDR2 YSLEER. CDR3 DNA: TGCGCCAGCAGCCTGGGACAGGGTGGGGACTACGAGCAGTACTTC. Its translation is CASSLGQGGDYEQYF.